This record concerns one T cell receptor (beta chain) sequence. The data stem from a study of blood T cell repertoires in COVID-19. Across the whole study: Whether acute or convalescent, the COVID-19 samples came from the United States, Italy and Spain. Sources were T cells, B-cell-depleted T cells, or PBMCs; the material itself was cDNA or gDNA.

Only in-frame clones appear in the TCRdb table, and some are missing; sequencing was by immunoSEQ multiplex PCR. Of under 250,000 clones detected, approximately 82% appear once; the ten largest clones hold roughly 2.9%. The V gene end was trimmed by 4 bases and the J gene end by 5 bases; junction bases not matched to a gene: 10. This CDR3 comprises 16 residues. CDR1 is SGHNT, CDR2 YYREEE, per germline (reference sequence). The chain has TRBV5-4 and TRBJ1-4; TRBD1 aligns across 8 bases. The origin of this receptor is a man aged 50-60 years with active or convalescent COVID-19. The sample taken for sequencing was peripheral blood. CDR3 nucleotide sequence: TGTGCCAGCAGCAGTCACACAGGGGGTACGAATGAAAAACTGTTTTTT. Amino acids: CASSSHTGGTNEKLFF. Supplemented by reference TRBV5-4 and TRBJ1-4, the full variable domain reads ETGVTQSPTHLIKTRGQQVTLRCSSQSGHNTVSWYQQALGQGPQFIFQYYREEENGRGNFPPRFSGLQFPNYSSELNVNALELDDSALYLCASSSHTGGTNEKLFFGSGTQLSVL.